The present TCR beta chain was sequenced within a study of ipilimumab plus nivolumab after autologous stem cell transplantation. CDR3 size: 8 residues. Per the germline V gene, CDR1 is LNHDA and CDR2 is SQIVND (reference sequence). V shed 8 bases and J shed 6 bases, with 2 bases lying between them. Starting 14 to 28 days after autologous transplant, ipilimumab 1 mg/kg was given. Dosing: nivolumab 3 mg/kg IV, weeks 1, 4, 7, 10, then every two weeks to week 26. This clone was picked up a small number of times. TCRdb's table, derived via immunoSEQ multiplex PCR, lists solely in-frame clones and lacks some. The data show some 41,000 clones, around 93% seen once.

Sequenced here: PBMCs, sampled in a trial of ipilimumab plus nivolumab as post-transplant consolidation. The genes are TRBV19 and TRBJ2-7; D remains ambiguous. The receptor was isolated from a male donor with multiple myeloma. For the CDR3, the DNA is TGTGCCAGTGCCGAGCAGTACTTC. Protein product: CASAEQYF.